This T cell receptor beta chain was captured by sequencing in a study of response to subunit inactivated influenza vaccine (dated by TCRdb to the late 2010s). Notes on the research overall: Deep quantitative profiling of the T cell receptor repertoire was used in the study to follow responses to a trivalent subunit inactivated influenza vaccine. Study-wide conclusions, independent of this receptor: It was suggested by the authors that each seasonal influenza vaccination may recruit only a limited number of new T cells.

Clipping removes 10 bases from V and 1 base from J, with 4 as the unmatched junction base count. Reading from cysteine to phenylalanine, the CDR3 counts 14 amino acids. Only the CDR3 DNA is retained, 42 bases long and in frame from the first base. The germline V gene supplies CDR1 ENHRY and CDR2 SYGVKD. Library preparation employed RT-PCR. The instrument was an Illumina HiSeq 2500. TCRdb's own reprocessing of the public reads used fastp at Q25 and MiXCR and kept productive beta chains. Here each entry gathers all rows of one CDR3 protein and keeps the most common genes and DNA. The sample includes hundreds of thousands of distinct CDR3 sequences, with around 10% observed a single time. The ten largest clones add up to approximately 11% of the sample. On this clonotype: Its antigen specificity is not known. No clone much larger than this one lies a single base away; base qualities are absent.

Separately, the same data were catalogued under a study of T cells expressing NK-cell markers. From the second report: TCR beta cDNA libraries were made by 5'RACE template switching that added a universal primer site and unique molecular identifiers. In sorted CD3+CD56+NKG2C+, CD3+CD56+NKG2C- and CD3+CD56-NKG2C+ T-cell subsets from about 8 donors, TCR beta-chain repertoires were profiled. Among the eight sequenced donors, seven were HCMV-seropositive and one was HCMV-seronegative. In several experiments an anti-gammadeltaTCR antibody was added to restrict sorting to alphabetaTCR-expressing T cells. In several donors, the dominant CD3+CD56+NKG2C+ clonotypes were found to rank among the top 10 CD8+ clonotypes and to make up roughly 1.0-7.0% of CD8+ T cells. Those dominant clonotypes were again the most abundant among CD3+CD56-NKG2C+ cells in four donors, at 28.3-60.1%. Whether the expanded NKG2C-expressing T cell clones were specific for HCMV antigens remained unclear. All eight donors whose samples were sequenced were randomly selected healthy volunteers, three of them men and five women. HCMV serostatus was determined by detecting HCMV-specific IgG in serum with a commercial ELISA kit. Peripheral blood mononuclear cells were isolated from blood by Ficoll density gradient centrifugation. For more than five donors, bulk peripheral blood T-cell repertoires were additionally sequenced from unsorted PBMC. Synthesis of cDNA was primed from the TCR beta constant segment and was followed by two consecutive PCR amplification steps. Libraries were sequenced as 2 x 150 bp reads on Illumina HiSeq 2000/2500, MiSeq or NextSeq. MIGEC was used to demultiplex reads and group reads by UMI, and MiTCR was used to assemble and quantify clonotypes. To remove erroneous sequences, TCR cDNA sequences were retained only when supported by two or more reads. The tcR package was used for downstream repertoire analysis, and clonotypes were matched between fractions using CDR3 nucleotide sequence together with V segment. VDJmatch was used to annotate antigen specificity against VDJdb, with one amino acid substitution allowed in CDR3.

The rearranged chain carries TRBV10-3 and TRBJ2-6; 7 of the junction bases match TRBD1. The sequencing used PBMCs from blood, collected on the day of vaccination. The receptor's source is a man in his fifties who received an inactivated influenza vaccine. Donor details come from another sample of the same person, matched by shared clones. The DNA is as follows: TGTGCCACCCTACAGGGGTCTGGGGCCAACGTCCTGACTTTC. This is translated as CATLQGSGANVLTF.